This is a list of T cell receptor beta chains from one sample in a study of T cells in Graves' hyperthyroidism and ophthalmopathy. TCRdb re-derived calls from the multiplex PCR reads in MiXCR, one entry per CDR3 protein. The table lists about 350,000 distinct CDR3 sequences, around 18% of them singletons. The sequencing sample was made of blood. These receptors all come from a woman aged 40 to 50 with Graves' ophthalmopathy. Each CDR3 is given with its conserved first and last residue. A D gene is named only where the DNA matches it firmly. Only some rows state a clone size, as once, few, many or a class for expanded clones.

few	TRBV6-2/TRBV6-3	NA	TRBJ1-5	CASSYEALSNQPQHF	TGTGCCAGCAGTTACGAGGCCCTGAGTAATCAGCCCCAGCATTTT
many	TRBV7-2	TRBD1	TRBJ1-2	CASSPWQGVEGYTF	TGTGCCAGCAGTCCATGGCAGGGGGTAGAAGGCTACACCTTC
many	TRBV19	TRBD1	TRBJ2-7	CASSKPTGQSSYEQYF	TGTGCCAGTAGTAAACCGACAGGGCAGAGCTCCTACGAGCAGTACTTC
once	TRBV13	TRBD2	TRBJ2-7	CASRDGLAGVEQYF	TGTGCCAGCAGGGACGGACTAGCGGGAGTCGAGCAGTACTTC
NA	TRBV9	NA	TRBJ1-5	CASSPTGNNQPQHF	TGTGCCAGCAGCCCGACAGGAAACAATCAGCCCCAGCATTTT
once	TRBV7-2	NA	TRBJ2-2	CASSPEALKLELFF	TGTGCCAGCAGCCCAGAGGCGCTTAAACTGGAGCTGTTTTTT
NA	TRBV9	NA	TRBJ2-2	CASSAGEGTGELYF	TGTGCCAGCAGCGCGGGGGAAGGGACCGGGGAGCTGTATTTT
many	TRBV28	NA	TRBJ1-1	CASSSTTHLTSREAFF	TGTGCCAGCAGTTCCACCACCCATTTGACGAGCCGGGAAGCTTTCTTT
many	TRBV30	NA	TRBJ1-2	CAWSVGTGNYGYTF	TGTGCCTGGAGTGTCGGTACAGGGAACTATGGCTACACCTTC
many	TRBV27	NA	TRBJ1-5	CASSVSAGLLQPQHF	TGTGCCAGCAGTGTGTCGGCAGGGCTGCTTCAGCCCCAGCATTTT
NA	TRBV12-3/TRBV12-4	NA	TRBJ1-1	CASSSPGTSNTEAFF	TGTGCCAGCAGTTCTCCCGGGACCTCGAACACTGAAGCTTTCTTT
NA	TRBV7-2	TRBD2	TRBJ2-7	CASRRASGSSEQYF	TGTGCCAGCAGAAGGGCTAGCGGGAGTTCCGAGCAGTACTTC
many	TRBV7-9	NA	TRBJ1-6	CASSLAGQSNSPLHF	TGTGCCAGCAGCTTAGCAGGGCAGAGTAATTCACCCCTCCACTTT
once	TRBV5-1	NA	TRBJ2-7	CASSRTDSDEQYF	TGCGCCAGCAGCCGAACAGATTCCGACGAGCAGTACTTC
NA	TRBV20-1	NA	TRBJ1-5	CSAREARTFVPQHF	TGCAGTGCTAGAGAAGCCCGCACTTTTGTGCCCCAGCATTTT
many	TRBV6-1	TRBD1	TRBJ1-2	CASSEGGTGIDGYTF	TGTGCCAGCAGTGAAGGGGGGACAGGGATTGATGGCTACACCTTC
few	TRBV20-1	NA	TRBJ2-5	CSAIKGFGETQYF	TGCAGTGCCATTAAGGGGTTTGGGGAGACCCAGTACTTC
many	TRBV12-3/TRBV12-4	NA	TRBJ2-5	CASRSTGPETQYF	TGTGCCAGCAGGTCAACAGGACCCGAGACCCAGTACTTC
many	TRBV11-2	NA	TRBJ2-2	CASSTRGTNTGELFF	TGTGCCAGCAGCACCAGGGGTACGAACACCGGGGAGCTGTTTTTT
NA	TRBV12-3/TRBV12-4	TRBD2	TRBJ2-5	CASSRTRLAGGAGEETQYF	TGTGCCAGCAGCCGAACCCGACTAGCGGGGGGGGCAGGGGAAGAGACCCAGTACTTC
few	TRBV11-2	NA	TRBJ1-3	CASTLLSGNTIYF	TGTGCCAGCACCTTACTTTCTGGAAACACCATATATTTT
NA	TRBV6-5	NA	TRBJ1-6	CASSYSNPDSSYNSPLHF	TGTGCCAGCAGTTACTCGAACCCAGACAGCTCCTATAATTCACCCCTCCACTTT
many	TRBV11-2	NA	TRBJ2-7	CASSSATVAGIHYEQYF	TGTGCCAGCAGCTCCGCCACGGTCGCAGGGATACACTACGAGCAGTACTTC
many	TRBV12-3/TRBV12-4	TRBD2	TRBJ2-2	CASRGLAGEDGELFF	TGTGCCAGCAGAGGACTAGCGGGAGAAGACGGGGAGCTGTTTTTT
many	TRBV28	NA	TRBJ2-2	CASSLFAANTGELFF	TGTGCCAGCAGTTTATTTGCGGCAAACACCGGGGAGCTGTTTTTT
many	TRBV2	NA	TRBJ2-7	CASDGGSSTYEQYF	TGTGCCAGCGATGGCGGCTCCTCCACCTACGAGCAGTACTTC
NA	TRBV12-3/TRBV12-4	TRBD1	TRBJ2-7	CASSPVDRVRPYEQYF	TGTGCCAGCAGTCCCGTCGACAGGGTGAGGCCCTACGAGCAGTACTTC
many	TRBV19	TRBD1	TRBJ1-2	CASRPQGALVGYTF	TGTGCCAGTAGGCCACAGGGGGCCCTCGTTGGCTACACCTTC
NA	TRBV6-1	NA	TRBJ2-3	CASSPDVGNTQYF	TGTGCCAGCAGTCCGGACGTGGGGAATACGCAGTATTTT
NA	TRBV28	TRBD1	TRBJ1-3	CASISTGTGAGNTIYF	TGTGCCAGCATTTCGACCGGGACAGGGGCTGGAAACACCATATATTTT
many	TRBV28	NA	TRBJ1-5	CASSLEYQPQHF	TGTGCCAGCAGTTTGGAGTATCAGCCCCAGCATTTT
NA	TRBV19	TRBD1	TRBJ1-2	CASSQTGEAGYTF	TGTGCCAGTAGTCAAACAGGGGAAGCTGGCTACACCTTC
NA	TRBV4-1	TRBD2	TRBJ2-7	CASSPSGRLTYEQYF	TGCGCCAGCAGCCCAAGCGGGAGACTCACCTACGAGCAGTACTTC
many	TRBV6-1	TRBD1	TRBJ2-2	CASRIPGQGAAGELFF	TGTGCCAGCAGAATACCGGGACAGGGGGCCGCCGGGGAGCTGTTTTTT
NA	TRBV27	TRBD1	TRBJ2-7	CASSPGTGGFYEQYF	TGTGCCAGCAGCCCGGGGACAGGGGGATTCTACGAGCAGTACTTC
many	TRBV10-1	NA	TRBJ1-3	CASSASEDSGNTIYF	TGCGCCAGCAGTGCATCTGAGGACTCTGGAAACACCATATATTTT
many	TRBV12-3/TRBV12-4	TRBD1	TRBJ1-5	CASRMTGGGQPQHF	TGTGCCAGCAGAATGACAGGGGGGGGTCAGCCCCAGCATTTT
NA	TRBV20-1	TRBD1	TRBJ1-1	CSARDPRGRMNTEAFF	TGCAGTGCTAGAGACCCCAGGGGGCGCATGAACACTGAAGCTTTCTTT
NA	TRBV28	NA	TRBJ1-2	CASALGARGYTF	TGTGCCAGTGCTTTGGGGGCGCGTGGCTACACCTTC
many	TRBV27	NA	TRBJ1-2	CASRTGLTEYGYTF	TGTGCCAGCAGGACAGGCCTGACGGAATATGGCTACACCTTC
NA	TRBV12-3/TRBV12-4	NA	TRBJ1-2	CASSLGLLQRGYGYTF	TGTGCCAGCAGTCTAGGGTTATTGCAGCGCGGCTATGGCTACACCTTC
NA	TRBV5-1	NA	TRBJ2-2	CASSLAGRQGRFVGELFF	TGCGCCAGCAGCTTGGCCGGGAGACAGGGACGTTTTGTCGGGGAGCTGTTTTTT
many	TRBV27	NA	TRBJ1-1	CASSLSETGRTEAFF	TGTGCCAGCAGTTTATCAGAGACGGGGAGAACTGAAGCTTTCTTT
many	TRBV6-5	NA	TRBJ2-7	CASSYSKRGTYEQYF	TGTGCCAGCAGTTACTCGAAACGGGGTACCTACGAGCAGTACTTC
many	TRBV28	TRBD1	TRBJ1-2	CASRDRGGFDGYTF	TGTGCCAGCCGAGACAGGGGAGGCTTCGATGGCTACACCTTC
many	TRBV30	NA	TRBJ1-2	CAWSPGDGYTF	TGTGCCTGGAGCCCCGGGGACGGCTACACCTTC
NA	TRBV5-1	NA	TRBJ1-2	CASSLERDYGYTF	TGCGCCAGCAGCTTGGAGAGAGACTATGGCTACACCTTC
many	TRBV20-1	TRBD2	TRBJ2-3	CSAPGTSRDTDTQYF	TGCAGTGCACCAGGGACTAGTCGTGACACAGATACGCAGTATTTT
many	TRBV5-1	NA	TRBJ2-5	CASSWRPDQETQYF	TGCGCCAGCAGTTGGAGGCCGGATCAAGAGACCCAGTACTTC
many	TRBV29-1	NA	TRBJ1-1	CSVVEGYTEAFF	TGCAGCGTTGTTGAGGGGTACACTGAAGCTTTCTTT
many	TRBV12-3/TRBV12-4	NA	TRBJ2-7	CASSLSGDYEQYF	TGTGCCAGCAGTTTGTCAGGGGACTACGAGCAGTACTTC
NA	TRBV30	NA	TRBJ1-2	CAWSSWFTNYGYTF	TGTGCCTGGAGTTCCTGGTTTACTAACTATGGCTACACCTTC
NA	TRBV6-5	NA	TRBJ2-7	CASSYGLVSYEQYF	TGTGCCAGCAGTTACGGGCTGGTCTCCTACGAGCAGTACTTC
many	TRBV12-5	NA	TRBJ2-5	CASGLGTGPSQETQYF	TGTGCTAGTGGTTTGGGGACGGGGCCGAGCCAAGAGACCCAGTACTTC
NA	TRBV5-1	TRBD2	TRBJ2-2	CASSSASGIGELFF	TGCGCCAGCAGCTCGGCTAGCGGGATTGGGGAGCTGTTTTTT
many	TRBV5-1	NA	TRBJ1-2	CASSLGTGDYGYTF	TGCGCCAGCAGCCTCGGGACGGGAGACTATGGCTACACCTTC
NA	TRBV28	NA	TRBJ2-7	CASKQREYHYEQYF	TGTGCCAGCAAACAACGGGAGTACCACTACGAGCAGTACTTC
many	TRBV6-1	NA	TRBJ2-7	CASGPGRYEQYF	TGTGCCAGCGGCCCAGGGCGCTACGAGCAGTACTTC
NA	TRBV6-1	TRBD2	TRBJ2-2	CASSVAGGGGELFF	TGTGCCAGCAGTGTAGCGGGAGGGGGCGGGGAGCTGTTTTTT
many	TRBV25-1	NA	TRBJ1-2	CASSELGGYTF	TGTGCCAGCAGTGAACTCGGAGGCTACACCTTC